What follows describes a single TCR beta chain. Its antigen is still unknown. TCRdb keeps only in-frame clones here, not all; method: immunoSEQ multiplex PCR. This sample has approximately 1.9 million clones, with 80% to 95% found just once. These data are taken from a study of shared clonotypes between healthy human individuals. The study, taken as a whole, reports: Rarefaction showed sorted-subset sequencing was incomplete despite large depth.

The naive CD8 population came from CD45RO-negative cells selected for CCR7, without terminally differentiated effector memory CD45RA+ cells. The donors, all of them Caucasian adults, lived in Nashville, Tennessee. CDR3 length equals 17 residues. V dropped 5 bases and J dropped 3; count of bases not matched to a gene: 16. Germline V gene lookup returns CDR1 SGHVS and CDR2 FQNEAQ. Input material: naive CD8+ T cells from PBMCs. The origin of this receptor is a man between 18 and 35 years old in good health. Some clones in this sample may be carry-over from other donors' samples. This chain joins TRBV7-8 and TRBJ2-7; 7 bases match TRBD2. CDR3 loop: CASSHRRGTNTNYEQYF. DNA for the CDR3: TGTGCCAGCAGCCACCGACGTGGGACTAACACTAACTACGAGCAGTACTTC.